A single sample is the source of the 7 T cell receptor beta chains below, sequenced in a study of blood T cell repertoires in COVID-19 (dated by TCRdb to 2020 to 2021). Library preparation used the immunoSEQ multiplex PCR assay. What TCRdb holds here is the immuneACCESS table cut down to in-frame rearrangements. Part of the clones is not present; checked against another copy, under half of the missing clones reflect an unresolved V gene, and the others are unexplained. This sample lists 140,000 to 150,000 clones; roughly 90% were detected once. The biggest ten clones account for around 1.3% of the sample. Material for sequencing was PBMCs or T cells enriched from blood (not recorded which). The receptors originated from a woman in her twenties or thirties with acute COVID-19.

This CDR3 reads CASSFTVNTEAFF. For the CDR3, the DNA is TGCGCCAGCAGCTTTACGGTGAACACTGAAGCTTTCTTT. V and J are TRBV5-1 and TRBJ1-1; D ambiguous. The CDR3 has 13 amino acids. Trimming cost V 2 bases and J 0 bases, with 5 bases left between them. Germline-derived CDR1 and CDR2 are SGHRS and YFSETQ. Full variable domain (missing parts from reference TRBV5-1 and TRBJ1-1): KAGVTQTPRYLIKTRGQQVTLSCSPISGHRSVSWYQQTPGQGLQFLFEYFSETQRNKGNFPGRFSGRQFSNSRSEMNVSTLELGDSALYLCASSFTVNTEAFFGQGTRLTVV.

This sequence joins TRBV7-2 and TRBJ2-5; TRBD1 matches at 8 bases. The CDR3 is 14 residues long. Trimming at V came to 6 bases and at J to 4 bases, leaving 7 bases not matched to a gene. Germline CDR1 is SGHTA and CDR2 is FQGNSA. The CDR3 loop is CASSSQGARETQYF. CDR3 nucleotide sequence: TGTGCCAGCAGTTCGCAGGGGGCACGAGAGACCCAGTACTTC.

The J gene is TRBJ2-3, the V gene TRBV27; 10 bases match TRBD2. Germline values: CDR1 MNHEY, CDR2 SMNVEV (reference sequence). V lost 3 bases, J lost 8 bases, and 14 bases stayed unmatched. CDR3 length equals 17 residues. Here the CDR3 reads CASSLDWEVSGRGTQYF. CDR3 DNA: TGTGCCAGCAGTTTGGATTGGGAAGTGAGCGGGAGGGGTACGCAGTATTTT.

The chain is built from TRBV3-1 (or the pseudogene TRBV3-2) and TRBJ2-7, with 7 bases identical to TRBD2. The CDR3 runs 15 residues. Trimming removed 2 bases from V and 2 bases from J; junction bases left unmatched: 6. CDR1 is LGHDT, CDR2 YNNKEL, per germline (reference sequence). The CDR3 DNA reads as TGTGCCAGCAGCCAAAGTGTGCTAGCGGCCTACGAGCAGTACTTC. Amino acids: CASSQSVLAAYEQYF.

This chain connects TRBV30 to TRBJ2-3, with D maybe TRBD2 (5 bases). The germline CDR1 and CDR2 sequences are GTSNPN and SVGIG (reference sequence). The CDR3 contains 15 residues. Trimming pared 4 bases from V and 5 bases from J, leaving 19 bases between. The CDR3 region has the DNA TGTGCCTGGACCGGAGGACGCCGGTGGCAAGATACGCAGTATTTT. Protein product: CAWTGGRRWQDTQYF.

V gene TRBV7-3 combines with J gene TRBJ1-4, with TRBD1 as a possible D gene (6 bases). V dropped 1 base and J dropped 10 bases, with 16 bases sitting between them. There are 15 residues in the CDR3. Germline V gives CDR1 SGHTA, CDR2 FQGTGA. Written as DNA, the CDR3 is TGTGCCAGCAGCTTAAATGGACCCGCAGGGGTAAAACTGTTTTTT. Amino acids: CASSLNGPAGVKLFF.

This clone appeared once. The gene calls are TRBV25-1 and TRBJ1-2, with D perhaps matching TRBD1 (5 bases). The CDR3 spans 16 residues. Looked up from germline, CDR1 is MGHDK and CDR2 is SYGVNS. Deletions cut 3 bases from V and 0 bases from J, with 14 bases between. CDR3: CASSDPGLGANYGYTF. In nucleotides, the CDR3 is TGTGCCAGCAGTGATCCGGGCCTAGGGGCTAACTATGGCTACACCTTC.